Sequencing of this T cell receptor (beta chain) was carried out in a study of cytomegalovirus exposure and HLA in healthy donors. The study's findings and limits: In a later analysis, V- and J-gene trimming of beta chains associated with a DCLRE1C missense variant, replicated independently. In a later analysis, donors in an Asian-associated ancestry cluster reportedly had fewer N-insertions in productive TCRs than the cohort mean. In an earlier analysis, productive rearrangement rates for most beta V segments clustered near 90% or 30%.

As for this clone: Its antigen is as yet unknown.

Germline assignment: CDR1 SGDLS and CDR2 YYNGEE. V gave up 4 bases and J gave up 9 bases, with 11 bases separating them. The CDR3 has 12 residues. It was with 60 Vbeta and 13 Jbeta primers that the PCR ran. The table came from immunoSEQ multiplex PCR; TCRdb's copy has only in-frame clones and leaves some out. The table records 250,000 to 350,000 clones, 75% to 90% of them present only once. This TCR came from a girl aged 2 to 9 in good health and CMV-seronegative. This sequence joins TRBV9 and TRBJ2-1, with TRBD1 as a possible D gene (6 bases). Material: PBMCs. The CDR3 is CASSYVDSEQFF. CDR3 sequence (DNA): TGTGCCAGCAGCTATGTGGACAGTGAGCAGTTCTTC.